Following are 16 T cell receptor beta chains from one sample sequenced in a study of TIL therapy for anti-PD-1-resistant metastatic lung cancer. The libraries were made with immunoSEQ v3. Clones were sequenced by immunoSEQ multiplex PCR, and TCRdb holds only the in-frame ones, with some missing. The top ten hold less than 2% of the sample, which has about 59,000 clones, about 70% seen once. As to time point: pre-treatment sample, taken before nivolumab and TIL therapy. This specimen was blood, taken at baseline. The source is a person between 25 and 80 years old with non-small cell lung cancer.

This chain links TRBV7-9 with TRBJ2-5; 7 bases are a match to TRBD2. This CDR3 region has 15 residues. Germline-derived CDR1 and CDR2 are SEHNR and FQNEAQ (reference sequence). Trimming took 4 bases from V and 1 from J; bases not matched to a gene: 6. CDR3 in DNA: TGTGCCAGCAGCTCCTTGGGAGGGGTCCAAGAGACCCAGTACTTC. It is translated as CASSSLGGVQETQYF.

The chain combines TRBV7-6 with TRBJ1-2; 11 bases align to TRBD1. There are 15 residues in the CDR3. V was pared by 5 bases and J by 5 bases, with 7 bases of the junction left unmatched. Looked up from germline, CDR1 is SGHVS and CDR2 is FNYEAQ. DNA of the CDR3: TGTGCCAGCAGCGACAATGGACAGGGGGCGTATGGCTACACCTTC. Its protein product is CASSDNGQGAYGYTF.

The rearrangement joins TRBV6-6 to TRBJ1-2; D might be TRBD1 (6 bases). V gave up 4 bases and J gave up 3 bases, with 6 bases separating them. The germline V gene encodes CDR1 MNHNY and CDR2 SVGAGI (reference sequence). CDR3 length: 12 amino acids. The CDR3 protein is CASSSGDYGYTF. The CDR3 nucleotides are TGTGCCAGCAGTTCAGGGGACTATGGCTACACCTTC.

The CDR3 DNA follows: TGTGCCTGGAGAACAGGGAACATTCAGTACTTC. Translation: CAWRTGNIQYF. V gene TRBV30 combines with J gene TRBJ2-4, with D perhaps TRBD1 (6 bases). Trimming took 3 bases from V and 7 from J, leaving 7 bases between them. Germline V gene lookup returns CDR1 GTSNPN and CDR2 SVGIG (reference sequence). The CDR3 spans 11 residues.

The chain combines TRBV4-3 with TRBJ2-7; D not certain. In germline, CDR1 is LGHNA, CDR2 YSLEER. The CDR3 sequence is 15 residues long. With 1 base removed from V and 2 bases from J, the gap between germline ends came to 12 bases. CDR3 nucleotide sequence: TGCGCCAGCAGCCAAGTCCCCCTAGGCCCCTACGAGCAGTACTTC. Translation: CASSQVPLGPYEQYF.

V gene TRBV5-1 combines with J gene TRBJ2-7; 10 bases map to TRBD1. The J segment lost 0 bases and the V segment lost 3 bases, leaving 0 bases of the junction unmatched. This CDR3 comprises 14 residues. CDR1 and CDR2 from the germline V gene are SGHRS and YFSETQ. The CDR3 is CASSWTGGSYEQYF. The CDR3 nucleotides are TGCGCCAGCAGCTGGACAGGGGGCTCCTACGAGCAGTACTTC.

This clone was counted only a few times. The chain recombines TRBV7-9 with TRBJ1-4; possibly TRBD1 for D (5 bases). The germline V and J ends were trimmed by 7 bases and 4 bases, with 10 bases remaining between them. CDR3 length: 13 amino acids. Germline V CDR1 and CDR2: SEHNR, FQNEAQ (reference sequence). Written as DNA, the CDR3 is TGTGCCAGCAATCGACAGCATAATGAAAAACTGTTTTTT. It codes for CASNRQHNEKLFF.

The rearrangement uses TRBV4-1 and TRBJ1-3; D is unclear. Between the trimmed V and J ends, which lost 4 bases and 1 base, there was a span of 20 bases. The CDR3 length is 18 residues. The germline gives CDR1 MGHRA, CDR2 YSYEKL. CDR3 DNA: TGCGCCAGCAGCCCAACCTTCCTGGGTCCCACTTCTGGAAACACCATATATTTT. Translation: CASSPTFLGPTSGNTIYF.

This clone was recorded a few times. The rearrangement uses TRBV15 and TRBJ2-7, with D tentatively TRBD1 or TRBD2 (6 bases each). The germline V and J ends were trimmed by 0 bases and 3 bases, with 21 bases remaining between them. Germline V gene sequence: CDR1 LNHNV, CDR2 YYDKDF (reference sequence). The length of the CDR3 is 18 residues. The CDR3 is CATSRDLPPGGRSYEQYF. The CDR3 region has the DNA TGTGCCACCAGCAGAGATCTCCCCCCCGGGGGCCGGAGCTACGAGCAGTACTTC.

The chain recombines TRBV19 with TRBJ2-4; possible D gene TRBD1, 6 bases. The CDR3 has 16 amino acids. Trimming took 3 bases from V and 3 from J, leaving 15 bases between them. Germline lookup yields CDR1 LNHDA and CDR2 SQIVND (reference sequence). CDR3 sequence reads: CASSIVGAVGKNIQYF. The CDR3 DNA sequence: TGTGCCAGTAGTATCGTGGGGGCGGTGGGCAAAAACATTCAGTACTTC.

V is TRBV5-1 and J is TRBJ2-7; possibly TRBD1 or TRBD2 for D (6 bases each). The ends were cut back, 5 bases at V and 4 bases at J, with 13 bases in the middle. The germline V gene encodes CDR1 SGHRS and CDR2 YFSETQ. There are 13 residues in the CDR3. The CDR3 loop is CASRPGAGYEQYF. The CDR3, as DNA: TGCGCCAGCAGACCAGGGGCGGGGTACGAGCAGTACTTC.

In DNA, the CDR3 is TGTGCCAGCAGCCCCTTCGGGCGGCTCGGCTCCTACGAGCAGTACTTC. This translates into CASSPFGRLGSYEQYF. V usage is TRBV27 and J usage is TRBJ2-7; D remains ambiguous. Between the trimmed V and J ends, which lost 6 bases and 0 bases, there was a span of 18 bases. In germline, CDR1 is MNHEY, CDR2 SMNVEV (reference sequence). This CDR3 contains 16 residues.

The J gene is TRBJ2-7, the V gene TRBV27, with TRBD1 matching over 8 bases. Looked up from germline, CDR1 is MNHEY and CDR2 is SMNVEV (reference sequence). Losses at the gene ends were 5 bases for V and 2 bases for J; bases not matched to a gene: 11. CDR3 length: 16 amino acids. The CDR3 is CASSHPAGTGAYEQYF. In DNA, the CDR3 is TGTGCCAGCAGTCATCCCGCCGGGACAGGAGCCTACGAGCAGTACTTC.

This chain links TRBV9 with TRBJ2-1; TRBD2 matches at 15 bases. With V trimmed by 3 bases and J by 6 bases, 13 bases remained unmatched. Looked up from germline, CDR1 is SGDLS and CDR2 is YYNGEE. The CDR3 loop spans 19 amino acids. The CDR3 DNA follows: TGTGCCAGCAGCGCGCCGGGACTAGCGGGAGGTCTTGGGTTCAATGAGCAGTTCTTC. Protein product: CASSAPGLAGGLGFNEQFF.

This chain joins TRBV4-2 and TRBJ2-4, with D unresolved. CDR1 is LGHNA, CDR2 YNFKEQ, per germline. Trimming took 6 bases from V and 0 from J, leaving 6 bases between them. The CDR3 contains 13 residues. CDR3 sequence: CASSILAKNIQYF. Here the CDR3 DNA reads TGTGCCAGCAGTATCTTAGCCAAAAACATTCAGTACTTC.

V and J are TRBV4-3 and TRBJ2-7; 8 bases fit TRBD2. The CDR3 is 15 amino acids. V shed 0 bases, J shed 6 bases, and the junction held 7 bases outside the gene matches. The germline CDR1 and CDR2 sequences are LGHNA and YSLEER. CDR3 residues: CASSQEAGTRGEQYF. CDR3 sequence (DNA): TGCGCCAGCAGCCAAGAGGCCGGGACTAGAGGCGAGCAGTACTTC.